Each of the 5 T cell receptor beta chains below was sequenced from the same sample in a study of blood T cell repertoires in COVID-19. Sequencing was performed with immunoSEQ multiplex PCR; in TCRdb, only in-frame clones are kept and a portion is missing. The repertoire consists of 250,000 to 300,000 clones, with 80% to 95% occurring once and the leading ten covering over 2%. Sequenced: peripheral blood. Receptors were obtained from a woman aged 25 to 45 with COVID-19, enrolled during active disease.

The chain is built from TRBV5-5 and TRBJ2-5; D is undetermined. The germline V and J ends were trimmed by 0 bases and 1 base, with 7 bases remaining between them. CDR1 is SGHKS, CDR2 YYEKEE, per germline (reference sequence). This CDR3 has 14 amino acids. CDR3 sequence: CASSLATVQETQYF. In nucleotides, the CDR3 is TGTGCCAGCAGCTTGGCAACAGTCCAAGAGACCCAGTACTTC.

The chain has TRBV6-5 and TRBJ1-1, with a tentative D call TRBD1 (5 bases). V shed 2 bases and J shed 0 bases, with 10 bases lying between them. The CDR3 has 15 amino acids. Germline V lookup: CDR1 MNHEY, CDR2 SVGAGI. In DNA, the CDR3 is TGTGCCAGCAGTTACACTCAGGGATTGAACACTGAAGCTTTCTTT. Translation: CASSYTQGLNTEAFF.

CDR3 coding DNA: TGTGCCAGCAGCCATACAGCCTATGGCTACACCTTC. Encoded protein: CASSHTAYGYTF. The chain combines TRBV7-9 with TRBJ1-2, with D uncertain. The CDR3 covers 12 residues. Trimming shortened V by 5 bases and J by 4 bases, and 8 bases separated the two germline ends. Germline loops: CDR1 SEHNR, CDR2 FQNEAQ (reference sequence).

The chain couples TRBV18 to TRBJ1-3, with a weak D call TRBD1 (6 bases). The CDR3 spans 15 residues. V was pared by 3 bases and J by 0 bases, with 9 bases between. CDR1 KGHSH and CDR2 LQKENI come from the germline V gene. The DNA of the CDR3 is TGTGCCAGCTCACCCTCGGACAGCTCTGGAAACACCATATATTTT. Translating it yields CASSPSDSSGNTIYF. Supplemented by reference TRBV18 and TRBJ1-3, the full variable domain reads NAGVMQNPRHLVRRRGQEARLRCSPMKGHSHVYWYRQLPEEGLKFMVYLQKENIIDESGMPKERFSAEFPKEGPSILRIQQVVRGDSAAYFCASSPSDSSGNTIYFGEGSWLTVV.

The rearrangement joins TRBV5-1 to TRBJ1-1; 7 bases are shared with TRBD1. The CDR3 covers 14 residues. Germline trimming cut 4 bases from V and 0 bases from J; bases unmatched to any gene: 3. Germline-derived CDR1 and CDR2 are SGHRS and YFSETQ. The CDR3 spells CASSGGQMNTEAFF. As DNA, the CDR3 is TGCGCCAGCAGCGGGGGACAGATGAACACTGAAGCTTTCTTT. The complete variable domain, with remaining parts taken from reference TRBV5-1 and TRBJ1-1, reads KAGVTQTPRYLIKTRGQQVTLSCSPISGHRSVSWYQQTPGQGLQFLFEYFSETQRNKGNFPGRFSGRQFSNSRSEMNVSTLELGDSALYLCASSGGQMNTEAFFGQGTRLTVV.